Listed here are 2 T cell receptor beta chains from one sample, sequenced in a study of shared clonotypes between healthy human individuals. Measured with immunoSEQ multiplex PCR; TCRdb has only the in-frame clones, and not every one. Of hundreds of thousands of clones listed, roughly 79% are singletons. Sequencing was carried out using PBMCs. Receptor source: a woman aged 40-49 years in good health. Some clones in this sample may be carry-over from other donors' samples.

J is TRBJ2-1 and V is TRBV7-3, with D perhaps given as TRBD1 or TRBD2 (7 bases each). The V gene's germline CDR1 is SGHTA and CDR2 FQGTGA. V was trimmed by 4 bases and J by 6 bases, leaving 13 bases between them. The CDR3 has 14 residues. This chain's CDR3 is CASSSGGGPNEQFF. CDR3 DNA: TGTGCCAGCAGCTCAGGGGGGGGCCCCAATGAGCAGTTCTTC.

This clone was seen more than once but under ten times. The CDR3 region has the DNA TGTGCCAGCAGCTTCTCACAGGTTGAAAAACTGTTTTTT. This encodes CASSFSQVEKLFF. The V gene is TRBV7-9, the J gene TRBJ1-4; a possible D gene is TRBD1 (5 bases). The V gene's germline CDR1 is SEHNR and CDR2 FQNEAQ (reference sequence). This CDR3 comprises 13 residues. Deletions cut 3 bases from V and 7 bases from J, with 9 bases between. The full variable domain, completed using reference TRBV7-9 and TRBJ1-4, is DTGVSQNPRHKITKRGQNVTFRCDPISEHNRLYWYRQTLGQGPEFLTYFQNEAQLEKSRLLSDRFSAERPKGSFSTLEIQRTEQGDSAMYLCASSFSQVEKLFFGSGTQLSVL.